These 2 T cell receptor beta chains came from one sample sequenced in a study of a mutant IDH1 vaccine in newly diagnosed glioma. Regarding time point: week 11, during vaccination. All doses held 300 ug of mutant IDH1 20-mer peptide, with topical imiquimod. These receptors have no known antigen. Here immunoSEQ multiplex PCR was the method, and the copy in TCRdb shows in-frame clones only, minus some. This table has tens of thousands of clones, roughly 80% appearing once. Sequences were derived from PBMCs, sampled from a glioma patient whose treatment included an IDH1 peptide vaccine. These receptors came from a woman between 45 and 60 years old with glioma.

The CDR3: CASSWDRGYGYTF. The DNA for the CDR3 is TGTGCCAGCAGCTGGGACAGGGGGTATGGCTACACCTTC. The rearrangement uses TRBV7-8 and TRBJ1-2; 11 nucleotides align to TRBD1. With V trimmed by 4 bases and J by 5 bases, 0 bases remained unmatched. The CDR3 length is 13 residues. Germline V CDR1 and CDR2: SGHVS, FQNEAQ.

J is TRBJ2-7 and V is TRBV11-3; unclear D gene. Trimming took off 0 bases at V and 3 bases at J, with 3 bases between the two ends. CDR1 SGHNT and CDR2 YENEEA come from the germline V gene. The length of the CDR3 is 12 residues. CDR3 nucleotides: TGTGCCAGCAGCTTAGACGGCTACGAGCAGTACTTC. Translated, it gives CASSLDGYEQYF.